This entry describes one T cell receptor (beta chain). Its matching antigen is unknown. The entry originates in a study of OX40 agonist ivuxolimab in advanced cancers. The overall study: At roughly 83% male, the cohort had a mean age of about 60 years, ranging from roughly 20 to 90. The study reported partial responses in three patients: one hepatocellular carcinoma, two cutaneous melanoma.

The data were produced by immunoSEQ multiplex PCR, yet TCRdb's version contains in-frame clones alone and is incomplete. The sample holds around 50,000 clones; roughly 92% are singletons and the top ten take around 12%. General observations from the study: Specificity for antigen went undetermined in the expanded peripheral T cells.

V lost 5 bases and J lost 6; bases outside the gene matches: 10. Germline CDR1 and CDR2: MNHEY and SVGAGI. The CDR3 loop spans 15 amino acids. The sequence was obtained from an adult with an advanced solid tumor such as melanoma, head and neck, liver or kidney cancer. The material was CD4+ or CD8+ T cells sorted from blood, obtained in a trial of the OX40 agonist ivuxolimab. The V call is TRBV6-5, the J call TRBJ2-3; 8 bases align to TRBD2. This chain's CDR3 is CASSLARTSSDTQYF. CDR3 bases: TGTGCCAGCAGTCTCGCTAGGACTAGCTCGGATACGCAGTATTTT.